Listed below are T cell receptor beta chains from one sample, sequenced in a study of shared clonotypes between healthy human individuals. The repertoire was sequenced with immunoSEQ multiplex PCR; TCRdb's copy has only in-frame clones and lacks some. Altogether roughly 700,000 clones are present, less than 85% being singletons, with the ten largest covering more than 1.5%. The sample taken for sequencing was memory CD4+ T cells sorted from blood. The source is a woman in her 30s in good health. The CDR3 runs from the conserved cysteine through the conserved F or W. The D gene is left open where the match is weak. Rows may omit the clone size; those that give it use once, few, many or a size class.

V gene	J gene	clone size	D gene	CDR3 DNA	CDR3 protein
TRBV29-1	TRBJ1-2	many	NA	TGCAGCGTTCCAACCATGGACCTACCCTCCGGCTACACCTTC	CSVPTMDLPSGYTF
TRBV11-1	TRBJ2-5	NA	TRBD1	TGTGCCAGCAGCCTCCCCCTTGGACAGGGTGAAGAGACCCAGTACTTC	CASSLPLGQGEETQYF
TRBV11-2	TRBJ1-1	NA	NA	TGTGCCAGCAGCTCTGCGACAGGGAACACTGAAGCTTTCTTT	CASSSATGNTEAFF
TRBV27	TRBJ1-5	NA	NA	TGTGCCAGCAGTTCTCAGAGTCCCAATCAGCCCCAGCATTTT	CASSSQSPNQPQHF
TRBV7-2	TRBJ1-1	NA	NA	TGTGCCAGCAGCCTCAGCGCCCTGACCGTGAACACTGAAGCTTTCTTT	CASSLSALTVNTEAFF
TRBV19	TRBJ1-1	NA	NA	TGTGCCGCCCAAAAGACGGTTAACACTGAAGCTTTCTTT	CAAQKTVNTEAFF
TRBV5-8	TRBJ2-7	NA	NA	TGTGCCAGCAGCTTCCCGGGCTACGACCCCCTACAGTACTTC	CASSFPGYDPLQYF
TRBV5-1	TRBJ1-5	few	NA	TGCGCCAGCAGCCCCCGTGGGGGTACGGGTCAGCCCCAGCATTTT	CASSPRGGTGQPQHF
TRBV28	TRBJ1-5	NA	NA	TGTGCCAGCAGACGAATATTTGACAGGTTAAATCAGCCCCAGCATTTT	CASRRIFDRLNQPQHF
TRBV12-5	TRBJ2-3	NA	NA	TGTGCTAGTGGTTTGACACCCACAGATACGCAGTATTTT	CASGLTPTDTQYF
TRBV14	TRBJ1-4	NA	NA	TGTGCCAGCAGCCCTCGACAGGCGGATGAAAAACTGTTTTTT	CASSPRQADEKLFF
TRBV28	TRBJ2-5	NA	TRBD1	TGTGCCAGCAGTTTAAAGGGGGCAGGGGAGACCCAGTACTTC	CASSLKGAGETQYF
TRBV19	TRBJ1-5	once	NA	TGTGCCAGTACGAGTTTTTTTAGTCACGGGCAGGGTGATCAGCCCCAGCATTTT	CASTSFFSHGQGDQPQHF
TRBV6-5	TRBJ2-7	NA	NA	TGTGCCAGCGGGTACAGTGAGAGCTCCTACGAGCAGTACTTC	CASGYSESSYEQYF
TRBV28	TRBJ2-4	NA	TRBD2	TGTGCCAGCAGCCTCACTCGGGCTCTAGCGGGAGGAAGGGGGGAAAACATTCAGTACTTC	CASSLTRALAGGRGENIQYF
TRBV28	TRBJ1-2	NA	TRBD1	TGTGCCAGCATCCTGGACAGGGGGGGAGGCTACACCTTC	CASILDRGGGYTF
TRBV5-1	TRBJ1-5	NA	NA	TGCGCCAGCAGCTTGTCGGGGGGCAATCAGCCCCAGCATTTT	CASSLSGGNQPQHF
TRBV5-1	TRBJ2-5	NA	TRBD2	TGCGCCAGCAGCCCCTGGGGGTCTAGCGGGAGGGCGGAGACCCAGTACTTC	CASSPWGSSGRAETQYF
TRBV5-1	TRBJ2-2	NA	NA	TGCGCCAGCAGCTTGGGCGGGGACGGCACCGGGGAGCTGTTTTTT	CASSLGGDGTGELFF
TRBV2	TRBJ1-3	once	TRBD1	TGTGCCAGCAGTGGACAGGGCTACTCTGGAAACACCATATATTTT	CASSGQGYSGNTIYF
TRBV19	TRBJ2-5	NA	NA	TGTGCCAGCCGGGGAGTGGCTACTCCCGTGAAGACCCAGTACTTC	CASRGVATPVKTQYF
TRBV30	TRBJ2-1	NA	TRBD2	TGTGCCTGGAGTGCCGGGACTAGCGTGAACAATGAGCAGTTCTTC	CAWSAGTSVNNEQFF
TRBV18	TRBJ1-2	NA	TRBD1	TGTGCCAGCTCTACGGGACAGGGGATTGGTTTCTATGGCTACACCTTC	CASSTGQGIGFYGYTF
TRBV15	TRBJ1-3	NA	NA	TGTGCCACCAGCAGAGAGAGTGAGGGTGGAAACACCATATATTTT	CATSRESEGGNTIYF
TRBV11-2	TRBJ2-7	few	NA	TGTGCCAGCAGCCGTAAAAGGGAGACCTACGAGCAGTACTTC	CASSRKRETYEQYF
TRBV5-1	TRBJ1-1	NA	NA	TGCGCCAGCAGCCCCGAACTAATTAGGTCCACTGAAGCTTTCTTT	CASSPELIRSTEAFF
TRBV28	TRBJ2-7	few	NA	TGTGCCAGCAGTCCCCTGCCCCTCCGGTGGGCGGGTGACTCCTACGAGCAGTACTTC	CASSPLPLRWAGDSYEQYF
TRBV29-1	TRBJ1-5	NA	TRBD1	TGCAGCGTTGAAGGGGAAATGGACAGGGGAGATAATAGCAATCAGCCCCAGCATTTT	CSVEGEMDRGDNSNQPQHF
TRBV4-2	TRBJ1-2	NA	NA	TGTGCCAGCAGCCAAGATAGGCGGGCTGGAGGGGGATTTCTCGATGGCTACACCTTC	CASSQDRRAGGGFLDGYTF
TRBV6-1	TRBJ2-7	NA	TRBD2	TGTGCCAGCAACAGAGCGGGATCGGCCTACGAGCAGTACTTC	CASNRAGSAYEQYF
TRBV5-1	TRBJ2-3	NA	NA	TGCGCCAGCAGCCCACCCCACGGTACGCAGTATTTT	CASSPPHGTQYF
TRBV19	TRBJ2-7	NA	NA	TGTGCCACCTCCTGGGGGGGGCTGGACGAGCAGTACTTC	CATSWGGLDEQYF
TRBV10-2	TRBJ2-3	NA	TRBD2	TGCGCCAGCAGGCCCGGACTAGTGGCAGATACGCAGTATTTT	CASRPGLVADTQYF
TRBV9	TRBJ1-2	NA	TRBD1	TGTGCCAGCAGCGTAGGCCAGGGACAGAGACTCTATGGCTACACCTTC	CASSVGQGQRLYGYTF
TRBV19	TRBJ2-6	few	NA	TGTGCCAGTAGTATTAATGGTGCTGGGGCCAACGTCCTGACTTTC	CASSINGAGANVLTF
TRBV6-5	TRBJ2-2	NA	NA	TGTGCCAGCAGTTACATCAGGGGGGGCGGGGAGCTGTTTTTT	CASSYIRGGGELFF
TRBV2	TRBJ1-2	NA	NA	TGTGCCAGCACCGCAAAGAGGACAGAGATCTATGGCTACACCTTC	CASTAKRTEIYGYTF
TRBV2	TRBJ1-5	NA	NA	TGTGCCAGCAAGGGAGACGGGGGAGATCAGCCCCAGCATTTT	CASKGDGGDQPQHF
TRBV10-3	TRBJ2-7	NA	NA	TGTGCCATCAGTGGGCAGGGGAACGCCGAGCAGTACTTC	CAISGQGNAEQYF
TRBV6-1	TRBJ1-6	NA	NA	TGTGCCAGCAGTGAAACCCCAAGATCACCCCTCCACTTT	CASSETPRSPLHF
TRBV6-6	TRBJ2-7	many	NA	TGTGCCAGCAGTTACTCTTCGCAGGGGGGCTACGAGCAGTACTTC	CASSYSSQGGYEQYF
TRBV19	TRBJ1-1	NA	NA	TGTGCCAGTAGCGTACAGGCGAGGGAGTATGAAGCTTTCTTT	CASSVQAREYEAFF
TRBV6-4	TRBJ2-1	NA	NA	TGTGCCAGCAGTGAATTCGTAGCCTCCAATGAGCAGTTCTTC	CASSEFVASNEQFF
TRBV4-1	TRBJ2-1	NA	TRBD2	TGCGCCAGCAGCCCGGGACTAGCCAATGAGCAGTTCTTC	CASSPGLANEQFF
TRBV5-6	TRBJ2-5	NA	NA	TGTGCCAGCAGCAGCTCCGCAGTTCAAGAGACCCAGTACTTC	CASSSSAVQETQYF
TRBV20-1	TRBJ2-1	few	NA	TGCAGTGCTGTCCACAATGAGCAGTTCTTC	CSAVHNEQFF
TRBV6-4	TRBJ2-3	few	NA	TGTGCCAGCAGTGCCACGGTCGCTAGCACAGATACGCAGTATTTT	CASSATVASTDTQYF